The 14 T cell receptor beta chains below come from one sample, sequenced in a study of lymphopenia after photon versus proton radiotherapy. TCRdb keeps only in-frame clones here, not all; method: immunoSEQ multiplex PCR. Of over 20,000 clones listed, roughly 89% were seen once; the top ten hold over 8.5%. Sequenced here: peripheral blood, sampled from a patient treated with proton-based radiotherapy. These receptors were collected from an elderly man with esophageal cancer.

The CDR3 region is CASSLGVERGQFF. The CDR3 DNA reads TGTGCCAGCAGCTTAGGGGTGGAGCGCGGGCAGTTCTTC. The rearrangement joins TRBV7-2 to TRBJ2-1; the D is unclear. The CDR3 runs 13 residues. Trimming removed 1 base from V and 12 bases from J, with 13 bases in between. Germline V gene sequence: CDR1 SGHTA, CDR2 FQGNSA.

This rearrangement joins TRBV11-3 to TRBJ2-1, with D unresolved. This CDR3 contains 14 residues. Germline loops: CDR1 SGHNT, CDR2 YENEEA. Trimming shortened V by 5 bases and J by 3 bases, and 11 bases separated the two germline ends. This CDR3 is CASSPEGLYNEQFF. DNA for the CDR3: TGTGCCAGCAGCCCCGAAGGGCTCTACAATGAGCAGTTCTTC.

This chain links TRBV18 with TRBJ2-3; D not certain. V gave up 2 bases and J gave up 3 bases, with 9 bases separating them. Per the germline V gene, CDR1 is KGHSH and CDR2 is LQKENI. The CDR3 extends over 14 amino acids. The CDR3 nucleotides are TGTGCCAGCTCACCATATACCATGACAGATACGCAGTATTTT. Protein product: CASSPYTMTDTQYF.

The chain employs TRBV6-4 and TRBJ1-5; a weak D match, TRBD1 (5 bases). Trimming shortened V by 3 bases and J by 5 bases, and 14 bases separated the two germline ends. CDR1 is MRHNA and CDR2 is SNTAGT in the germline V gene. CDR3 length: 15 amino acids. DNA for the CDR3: TGTGCCAGCAGTGAGGAGTTCGGGGGTTATCAGCCCCAGCATTTT. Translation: CASSEEFGGYQPQHF.

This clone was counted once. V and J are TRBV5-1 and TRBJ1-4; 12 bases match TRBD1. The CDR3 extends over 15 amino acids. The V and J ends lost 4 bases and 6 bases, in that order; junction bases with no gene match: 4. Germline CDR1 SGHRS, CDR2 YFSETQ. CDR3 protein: CASSPGTGGYEKLFF. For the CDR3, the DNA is TGCGCCAGCAGCCCAGGGACAGGGGGCTATGAAAAACTGTTTTTT.

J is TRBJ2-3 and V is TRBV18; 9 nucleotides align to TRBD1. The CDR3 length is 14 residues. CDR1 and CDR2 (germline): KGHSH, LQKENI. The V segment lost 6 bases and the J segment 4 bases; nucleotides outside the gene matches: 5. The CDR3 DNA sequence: TGTGCCAGCTCGCCGGGGACAGGGCCAGATACGCAGTATTTT. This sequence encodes CASSPGTGPDTQYF.

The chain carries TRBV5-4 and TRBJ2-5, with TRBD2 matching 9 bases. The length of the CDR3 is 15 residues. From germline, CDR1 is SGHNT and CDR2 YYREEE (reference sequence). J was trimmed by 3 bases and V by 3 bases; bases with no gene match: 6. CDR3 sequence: CASSSSGKGKETQYF. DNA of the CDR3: TGTGCCAGCAGCTCTAGCGGGAAGGGGAAAGAGACCCAGTACTTC.

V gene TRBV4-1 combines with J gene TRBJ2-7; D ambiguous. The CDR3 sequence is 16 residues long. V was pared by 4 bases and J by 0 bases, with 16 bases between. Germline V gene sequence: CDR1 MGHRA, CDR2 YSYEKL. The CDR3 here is CASSLMSEPSSYEQYF. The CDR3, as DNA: TGCGCCAGCAGCCTCATGAGCGAGCCCTCCTCCTACGAGCAGTACTTC.

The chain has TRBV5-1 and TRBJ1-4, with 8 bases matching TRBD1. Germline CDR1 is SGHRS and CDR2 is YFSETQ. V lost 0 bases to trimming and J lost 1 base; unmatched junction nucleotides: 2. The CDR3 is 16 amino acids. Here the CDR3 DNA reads TGCGCCAGCAGCTTGGTCGGACAGGGAACTAATGAAAAACTGTTTTTT. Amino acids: CASSLVGQGTNEKLFF.

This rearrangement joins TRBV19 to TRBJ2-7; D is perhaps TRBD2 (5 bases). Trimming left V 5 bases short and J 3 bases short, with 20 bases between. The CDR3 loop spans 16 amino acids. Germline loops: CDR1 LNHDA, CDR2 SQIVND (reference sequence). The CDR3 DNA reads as TGTGCCAGTAGTCCAAATACGGTAGTTGGGAGCTACGAGCAGTACTTC. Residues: CASSPNTVVGSYEQYF.

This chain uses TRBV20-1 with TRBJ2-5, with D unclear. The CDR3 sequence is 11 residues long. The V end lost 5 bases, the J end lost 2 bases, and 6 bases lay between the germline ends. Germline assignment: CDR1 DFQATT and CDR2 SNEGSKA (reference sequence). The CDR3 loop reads CSAVTQETQYF. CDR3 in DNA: TGCAGTGCTGTAACGCAAGAGACCCAGTACTTC.

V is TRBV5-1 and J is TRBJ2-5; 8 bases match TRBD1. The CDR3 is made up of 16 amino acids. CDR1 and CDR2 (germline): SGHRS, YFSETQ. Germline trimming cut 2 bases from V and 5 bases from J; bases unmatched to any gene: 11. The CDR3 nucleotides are TGCGCCAGCAGCTTCCCCGCAGGGGGCAAGGGTGAGACCCAGTACTTC. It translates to CASSFPAGGKGETQYF. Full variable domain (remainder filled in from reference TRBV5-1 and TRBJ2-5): KAGVTQTPRYLIKTRGQQVTLSCSPISGHRSVSWYQQTPGQGLQFLFEYFSETQRNKGNFPGRFSGRQFSNSRSEMNVSTLELGDSALYLCASSFPAGGKGETQYFGPGTRLLVL.

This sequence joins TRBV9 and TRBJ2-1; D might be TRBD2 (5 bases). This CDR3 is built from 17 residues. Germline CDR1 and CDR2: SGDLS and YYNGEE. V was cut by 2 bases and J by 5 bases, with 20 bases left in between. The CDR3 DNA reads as TGTGCCAGCAGCGTTGACACTGTAGGGAGCGGAAACAATGAGCAGTTCTTC. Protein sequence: CASSVDTVGSGNNEQFF.

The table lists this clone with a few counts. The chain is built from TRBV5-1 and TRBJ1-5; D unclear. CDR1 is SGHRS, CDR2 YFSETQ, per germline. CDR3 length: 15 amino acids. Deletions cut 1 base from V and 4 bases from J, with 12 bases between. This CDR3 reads CASSLRPGGNQPQHF. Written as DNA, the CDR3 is TGCGCCAGCAGCTTGCGTCCAGGTGGTAATCAGCCCCAGCATTTT.